This is a list of T cell receptor beta chains from one sample in a study of shared clonotypes between healthy human individuals. Measured with immunoSEQ multiplex PCR; TCRdb has only the in-frame clones, and not every one. The profile covers more than 1,200,000 clones, with roughly 98.5% appearing a single time and 0.36% taken by the ten largest. The sample comprised naive CD4+ T cells sorted from blood. The source of these receptors is a man aged 25-40 years in good health. The CDR3 runs from the conserved cysteine through the conserved F or W. The D gene is left open where the match is weak. Where a row states a size, it is once, few, many or the class of an expanded clone; other rows omit it.

>.|.|TRBV27
CASSLRPRTDTQYF
>TRBD1|.|TRBV7-9
CASSLGQGNTIYF
>.|.|TRBV6-5
CASSRLQDSGNTIYF
>.|once|TRBV15
CATSRDLPPHTRGAPSYEQYF
>.|.|TRBV2
CASSERGDATPF
>TRBD2|once|TRBV7-9
CASSLASGYQETQYF
>.|.|TRBV6-1
CASSARGGTHEAFF
>TRBD1|.|TRBV27
CASSTGTGTRETQYF
>.|.|TRBV2
CASSAGRQLETQYF
>.|.|TRBV7-2
CASSLGLFDGANVLTF
>.|.|TRBV10-1
CASSAGGGYEQYF
>TRBD1|.|TRBV18
CASSPPGTVDTEAFF
>TRBD1|.|TRBV28
CASTTQQGAGETQYF
>.|.|TRBV28
CASSINTGELFF